This TCR beta chain was recovered during a study of blood T cell repertoires in COVID-19. Overall study context: T cells, B-cell-depleted T cells, or PBMCs provided the cDNA or gDNA that served as material.

Original processing methods: Amplification with reference gene primers provided the estimates of nucleated cell counts. TCRdb's copy holds only in-frame clones and misses some; the assay was immunoSEQ multiplex PCR. V, J and clone size derive from that table, while D and trimming were established from the DNA sequence. Here the sample spans tens of thousands of clones, around 93% being singletons. CDR1 is MGHRA, CDR2 YSYEKL, per germline. This CDR3 region has 15 residues. V trimming: 1 base; J trimming: 7 bases; junction bases outside the gene matches: 8. The source material was peripheral blood. V and J are TRBV4-1 and TRBJ2-7, with 9 bases fitting TRBD1. The clonotype was recovered from a man over 45 with active COVID-19. Here the CDR3 DNA reads TGCGCCAGCAGCCAAGCCTCCGGGACAGGGCTTGAGCAGTACTTC. As protein: CASSQASGTGLEQYF.